This T cell receptor (beta chain) was recorded in a study of cytomegalovirus exposure and HLA in healthy donors. Study-level findings and limits: In vitro checks showed that a few CMV-associated chains really do target CMV antigens.

The CDR3 spans 17 residues. Per germline, CDR1 KGHSH and CDR2 LQKENI. With 2 bases clipped from V and 2 bases from J, the junction kept 9 bases outside the gene matches. On this clone itself: Its matching antigen is unknown.

Libraries were prepared by immunoSEQ multiplex PCR; TCRdb keeps only in-frame clonotypes and omits some of them. The repertoire holds 150,000 to 200,000 clones, with 86% as singletons. Sequences were obtained from PBMCs. The receptor was derived from a woman under 30 in good health and CMV-seronegative. The rearrangement uses TRBV18 and TRBJ1-2; TRBD1 matches at 9 bases. The CDR3 DNA sequence: TGTGCCAGCTCACCATCCGGACAGGGGTTGTTAAACTATGGCTACACCTTC. This translates into CASSPSGQGLLNYGYTF. The whole variable domain, remainder taken from reference TRBV18 and TRBJ1-2, is NAGVMQNPRHLVRRRGQEARLRCSPMKGHSHVYWYRQLPEEGLKFMVYLQKENIIDESGMPKERFSAEFPKEGPSILRIQQVVRGDSAAYFCASSPSGQGLLNYGYTFGSGTRLTVV.